These 9 T cell receptor beta chains were all obtained from the same sample, sequenced in a study of tumor and adjacent non-tumor tissue in lung cancer. The library came from three nested PCR rounds adapted from ARM-PCR protocols. Each CDR3 protein gets one entry after TCRdb re-called the multiplex PCR reads with MiXCR. Here the sample spans 60,000 to 85,000 distinct CDR3 sequences, around four fifths being singletons. This sample's RNA came from whole unsorted tissue. The sample was lung tumor tissue. These receptors all come from a man aged 60 to 69 with non-small cell lung cancer.

The chain joins TRBV20-1 to TRBJ2-7; TRBD1 aligns across 7 bases. Losses at the gene ends were 6 bases for V and 12 bases for J; bases not matched to a gene: 14. The CDR3 is 12 residues long. CDR1 is DFQATT and CDR2 is SNEGSKA in the germline V gene (reference sequence). CDR3 region: CSARDRPDGLYF. The CDR3 DNA is TGCAGTGCGAGGGACAGACCTGACGGGCTGTACTTC.

Concerning this clonotype: At one boundary the junction diverges from the germline segment, which might be a read error. The chain links TRBV5-1 to TRBJ2-3; D is possibly TRBD2 (6 bases). Germline-derived CDR1 and CDR2 are SGHRS and YFSETQ. The CDR3 covers 14 residues. The CDR3: CASNPGRWGDTLYF. CDR3 nucleotides: TGCGCCAGCAACCCGGGGAGGTGGGGAGATACGCTGTATTTT.

This chain uses TRBV11-2 with TRBJ2-3, with D tentatively TRBD1 or TRBD2 (5 bases each). In germline, CDR1 is SGHAT, CDR2 FQNNGV. Trimming removed 4 bases at V and 3 bases at J, with 14 bases between. This CDR3 is 15 amino acids long. For the CDR3, the DNA is TGTGCCAGCAGCTACCGGGACCCCCCGACAGATACGCAGTATTTT. Its translation: CASSYRDPPTDTQYF.

A word on this clonotype: This CDR3 is missing its conserved last phenylalanine or tryptophan, likely due to a read error. The chain links TRBV29-1 to TRBJ2-7, with 9 nucleotides matching TRBD1. The trim removed 7 bases at V and 2 bases at J, leaving 3 bases unmatched. Germline CDR1 SQVTM, CDR2 ANQGSEA. The CDR3 loop spans 12 amino acids. The CDR3 reads CSGRTGAYEQYS. The CDR3 bases are TGCAGCGGAAGGACAGGGGCCTACGAGCAGTACTCT.

Concerning this clonotype: No conserved phenylalanine or tryptophan ends this CDR3, so it is likely a read error. The CDR3 bases are TGCGCCAGCAGCTTGGGGCCAGAGGGCCTAGTGAACACCGGGGAGCTGTTTATT. It is translated as CASSLGPEGLVNTGELFI. The chain combines TRBV5-1 with TRBJ2-2; the D gene is possibly TRBD2 (5 bases). The V end lost 0 bases, the J end lost 1 base, and 16 bases lay between the germline ends. The CDR3 totals 18 residues. The germline V gene has CDR1 SGHRS and CDR2 YFSETQ.

This clonotype has only a few counts. The chain combines TRBV28 with TRBJ2-1; D remains ambiguous. The CDR3 is made up of 13 amino acids. Trimming took off 4 bases at V and 6 bases at J, with 10 bases between the two ends. Germline values: CDR1 MDHEN, CDR2 SYDVKM. The CDR3 here is CASSSMLVNEQFF. CDR3 sequence (DNA): TGTGCCAGCAGTTCCATGCTAGTCAATGAGCAGTTCTTC.

This clonotype appeared a single time. The CDR3 ends on some other residue instead of the conserved phenylalanine or tryptophan, so this is likely a read error. This rearrangement joins TRBV20-1 to TRBJ2-7; possibly TRBD1 for D (5 bases). This CDR3 has 13 residues. The germline CDR1 and CDR2 sequences are DFQATT and SNEGSKA (reference sequence). The CDR3 region is CSARDVQAYEQYL. Here the CDR3 DNA reads TGCAGTGCCAGAGACGTACAGGCATACGAGCAGTACTTA.

This clonotype was seen a handful of times. A much larger clonotype is one base distant, so this may be a read error. This CDR3 fails to terminate in the conserved phenylalanine or tryptophan, so it likely reflects a read error. This sequence joins TRBV6-1 and TRBJ1-2; D gene uncertain. Germline CDR1 is MNHNS and CDR2 is SASEGT. Trimming took off 1 base at V and 5 bases at J, with 11 bases between the two ends. The CDR3 covers 14 residues. CDR3 region: CASSEDVRSYGYTL. The CDR3 DNA reads as TGTGCCAGCAGTGAAGATGTCAGATCATATGGCTACACCCTC.

This clonotype has more than one count but fewer than ten. The chain carries TRBV29-1 and TRBJ2-3, with a weak D call TRBD1 (6 bases). Looked up from germline, CDR1 is SQVTM and CDR2 is ANQGSEA. V gave up 5 bases and J gave up 0 bases, with 12 bases separating them. This CDR3 spans 14 amino acids. CDR3 loop: CSVTGTTSTDTQYF. CDR3 nucleotides: TGCAGCGTTACTGGGACAACTAGCACAGATACGCAGTATTTT.